These T cell receptor beta chains were read from a single sample in a study of cytotoxic CD8 clonotypes in ibrutinib-treated CLL. Produced via immunoSEQ multiplex PCR; TCRdb's table is partial and in-frame only. The table shows about 84,000 clones, with more than 70% occurring only once. Sequences were derived from PBMCs, sampled before ibrutinib treatment. These receptors were obtained from a human donor with chronic lymphocytic leukemia. Both conserved end residues are part of each CDR3. The order of the fields is CDR3 protein, CDR3 DNA, clone size, D gene, J gene, CDR3 length, V gene. A D gene is named only where the DNA matches it firmly. For some rows the clone size is stated as once, few or many, or as a class when expanded; others skip it.

cdr3_aa: CAISARLAGEGVTDTQYF; cdr3_nt: TGTGCCATCAGTGCCAGACTAGCGGGAGAGGGTGTGACAGATACGCAGTATTTT; clone_size: few; d_call: TRBD2; j_call: TRBJ2-3; cdr3_length: 18; v_call: TRBV10-3
cdr3_aa: CASSAGTGVGNTIYF; cdr3_nt: TGTGCCAGCAGTGCCGGGACAGGGGTAGGAAACACCATATATTTT; clone_size: .; d_call: TRBD1; j_call: TRBJ1-3; cdr3_length: 15; v_call: TRBV6-4
cdr3_aa: CASTNMKNEQFF; cdr3_nt: TGTGCCAGCACCAACATGAAGAATGAGCAGTTCTTC; clone_size: .; d_call: .; j_call: TRBJ2-1; cdr3_length: 12; v_call: TRBV6-6
cdr3_aa: CASSLVGRSNYGYTF; cdr3_nt: TGTGCCAGCAGCTTAGTTGGGCGCAGTAACTATGGCTACACCTTC; clone_size: .; d_call: .; j_call: TRBJ1-2; cdr3_length: 15; v_call: TRBV7-2
cdr3_aa: CASSREAGGGRDTQYF; cdr3_nt: TGTGCCAGCAGTCGCGAAGCGGGAGGGGGACGAGATACGCAGTATTTT; clone_size: .; d_call: TRBD2; j_call: TRBJ2-3; cdr3_length: 16; v_call: TRBV9
cdr3_aa: CASSPFSGQRYEQYF; cdr3_nt: TGTGCCAGCAGCCCCTTTTCAGGACAGCGATACGAGCAGTACTTC; clone_size: .; d_call: .; j_call: TRBJ2-7; cdr3_length: 15; v_call: TRBV28
cdr3_aa: CASTPVRAADTDTQYF; cdr3_nt: TGTGCCAGTACCCCAGTGAGGGCAGCAGACACAGATACGCAGTATTTT; clone_size: .; d_call: .; j_call: TRBJ2-3; cdr3_length: 16; v_call: TRBV19
cdr3_aa: CASSLGRQGAGQPQHF; cdr3_nt: TGTGCCAGCAGCTTAGGGCGACAGGGGGCAGGTCAGCCCCAGCATTTT; clone_size: .; d_call: TRBD1; j_call: TRBJ1-5; cdr3_length: 16; v_call: TRBV7-6
cdr3_aa: CSVKPGTGAITSTDTQYF; cdr3_nt: TGCAGCGTCAAACCCGGGACAGGGGCGATAACTAGCACAGATACGCAGTATTTT; clone_size: once; d_call: TRBD1; j_call: TRBJ2-3; cdr3_length: 18; v_call: TRBV29-1
cdr3_aa: CASLLGGLVADTQYF; cdr3_nt: TGTGCCAGCCTCCTAGGGGGTCTCGTAGCAGATACGCAGTATTTT; clone_size: .; d_call: .; j_call: TRBJ2-3; cdr3_length: 15; v_call: TRBV7-2
cdr3_aa: CSVEQYPWEFF; cdr3_nt: TGCAGCGTTGAACAGTACCCATGGGAGTTCTTC; clone_size: few; d_call: .; j_call: TRBJ2-1; cdr3_length: 11; v_call: TRBV29-1
cdr3_aa: CATGVGSNTGELFF; cdr3_nt: TGTGCCACAGGGGTAGGATCGAACACCGGGGAGCTGTTTTTT; clone_size: .; d_call: .; j_call: TRBJ2-2; cdr3_length: 14; v_call: TRBV13
cdr3_aa: CASSLTIPGASDRVTNTQYF; cdr3_nt: TGTGCCAGCTCACTCACCATACCCGGAGCTAGCGATAGGGTCACAAATACGCAGTATTTT; clone_size: .; d_call: .; j_call: TRBJ2-3; cdr3_length: 20; v_call: TRBV18
cdr3_aa: CASSYRLAGSVEQFF; cdr3_nt: TGCGCCAGCAGCTACAGACTAGCGGGGTCCGTTGAGCAGTTCTTC; clone_size: few; d_call: TRBD2; j_call: TRBJ2-1; cdr3_length: 15; v_call: TRBV5-1
cdr3_aa: CAISMDSTDTQYF; cdr3_nt: TGTGCCATCAGCATGGACTCGACAGATACGCAGTATTTT; clone_size: once; d_call: .; j_call: TRBJ2-3; cdr3_length: 13; v_call: TRBV10-3
cdr3_aa: CASSQEIMSTEAFF; cdr3_nt: TGCGCCAGCAGCCAGGAGATTATGAGCACTGAAGCTTTCTTT; clone_size: .; d_call: .; j_call: TRBJ1-1; cdr3_length: 14; v_call: TRBV4-3
cdr3_aa: CASSRLAGDFYEQYF; cdr3_nt: TGTGCCAGCAGCCGACTAGCGGGAGACTTTTACGAGCAGTACTTC; clone_size: .; d_call: TRBD2; j_call: TRBJ2-7; cdr3_length: 15; v_call: TRBV7-6
cdr3_aa: CASSVGLAGNQPQHF; cdr3_nt: TGTGCCAGCAGCGTAGGATTGGCAGGGAATCAGCCCCAGCATTTT; clone_size: .; d_call: .; j_call: TRBJ1-5; cdr3_length: 15; v_call: TRBV9
cdr3_aa: CASSEFRGHTTNEKLFF; cdr3_nt: TGTGCCAGCAGTGAATTTCGGGGACACACAACTAATGAAAAACTGTTTTTT; clone_size: .; d_call: .; j_call: TRBJ1-4; cdr3_length: 17; v_call: TRBV6-1
cdr3_aa: CASSPLASGMGEQYF; cdr3_nt: TGTGCCAGCTCACCACTGGCTAGCGGGATGGGCGAGCAGTACTTC; clone_size: once; d_call: TRBD2; j_call: TRBJ2-7; cdr3_length: 15; v_call: TRBV18
cdr3_aa: CASSLGGQGWETQYF; cdr3_nt: TGTGCCAGCAGCTTGGGGGGACAGGGTTGGGAGACCCAGTACTTC; clone_size: .; d_call: TRBD1; j_call: TRBJ2-5; cdr3_length: 15; v_call: TRBV5-4
cdr3_aa: CASSLGLAGGSQFF; cdr3_nt: TGTGCCAGCAGCTTGGGACTAGCGGGGGGTTCACAGTTCTTC; clone_size: .; d_call: TRBD2; j_call: TRBJ2-1; cdr3_length: 14; v_call: TRBV11-3
cdr3_aa: CASSGDRTNTEAFF; cdr3_nt: TGTGCCAGCAGTGGGGACAGGACGAACACTGAAGCTTTCTTT; clone_size: .; d_call: TRBD1; j_call: TRBJ1-1; cdr3_length: 14; v_call: TRBV6-5
cdr3_aa: CASSLPPFFREKDQPQHF; cdr3_nt: TGTGCCAGCAGCTTACCCCCGTTTTTTAGGGAGAAGGATCAGCCCCAGCATTTT; clone_size: .; d_call: .; j_call: TRBJ1-5; cdr3_length: 18; v_call: TRBV7-2
cdr3_aa: CASSFAAGLTEAFF; cdr3_nt: TGTGCCAGCAGCTTTGCGGCCGGCCTCACTGAAGCTTTCTTT; clone_size: .; d_call: .; j_call: TRBJ1-1; cdr3_length: 14; v_call: TRBV11-3
cdr3_aa: CASSDLVPGTSGRASSETQYF; cdr3_nt: TGCGCCAGCAGCGACCTCGTTCCGGGGACTAGCGGGAGGGCCTCAAGTGAGACCCAGTACTTC; clone_size: .; d_call: TRBD2; j_call: TRBJ2-5; cdr3_length: 21; v_call: TRBV5-1
cdr3_aa: CAWSHQETQYF; cdr3_nt: TGTGCCTGGAGTCATCAAGAGACCCAGTACTTC; clone_size: .; d_call: .; j_call: TRBJ2-5; cdr3_length: 11; v_call: TRBV30
cdr3_aa: CASSLLGGTEAFF; cdr3_nt: TGTGCCAGCAGTTTATTGGGGGGCACTGAAGCTTTCTTT; clone_size: .; d_call: .; j_call: TRBJ1-1; cdr3_length: 13; v_call: TRBV27
cdr3_aa: CASSLGQGGLEAFF; cdr3_nt: TGTGCCAGCAGCTTGGGGCAGGGTGGTTTGGAAGCTTTCTTT; clone_size: .; d_call: .; j_call: TRBJ1-1; cdr3_length: 14; v_call: TRBV5-6
cdr3_aa: CASRNDGQALGYTF; cdr3_nt: TGTGCCAGCAGGAACGACGGACAGGCTCTTGGCTACACCTTC; clone_size: .; d_call: TRBD1; j_call: TRBJ1-2; cdr3_length: 14; v_call: TRBV6-5
cdr3_aa: CASGGDSYEQYF; cdr3_nt: TGTGCTAGTGGAGGGGATTCTTACGAGCAGTACTTC; clone_size: .; d_call: .; j_call: TRBJ2-7; cdr3_length: 12; v_call: TRBV12-5
cdr3_aa: CASSYGGQLNTEAFF; cdr3_nt: TGTGCCAGCAGTTATGGTGGCCAGCTGAACACTGAAGCTTTCTTT; clone_size: .; d_call: .; j_call: TRBJ1-1; cdr3_length: 15; v_call: TRBV6-6
cdr3_aa: CASSWRAAKLFF; cdr3_nt: TGTGCCAGCAGCTGGAGGGCGGCGAAACTGTTTTTT; clone_size: .; d_call: .; j_call: TRBJ1-4; cdr3_length: 12; v_call: TRBV5-6
cdr3_aa: CSVKSAGSNEKLFF; cdr3_nt: TGCAGCGTTAAGTCGGCCGGCAGTAATGAAAAACTGTTTTTT; clone_size: .; d_call: .; j_call: TRBJ1-4; cdr3_length: 14; v_call: TRBV29-1
cdr3_aa: CASTVTGGKNIQYF; cdr3_nt: TGTGCCAGTACCGTAACGGGGGGGAAAAACATTCAGTACTTC; clone_size: .; d_call: TRBD2; j_call: TRBJ2-4; cdr3_length: 14; v_call: TRBV19
cdr3_aa: CASRETDRVVGELFF; cdr3_nt: TGTGCCAGCAGGGAAACCGACAGGGTTGTCGGGGAGCTGTTTTTT; clone_size: once; d_call: TRBD1; j_call: TRBJ2-2; cdr3_length: 15; v_call: TRBV9
cdr3_aa: CASHLAGVPTDTQYF; cdr3_nt: TGTGCCTCCCACCTGGCGGGAGTCCCGACAGATACGCAGTATTTT; clone_size: .; d_call: TRBD2; j_call: TRBJ2-3; cdr3_length: 15; v_call: TRBV27
cdr3_aa: CASGGHGLNTEAFF; cdr3_nt: TGTGCCAGCGGAGGACATGGCTTGAACACTGAAGCTTTCTTT; clone_size: .; d_call: .; j_call: TRBJ1-1; cdr3_length: 14; v_call: TRBV27
cdr3_aa: CASSPGRRDTDTQYF; cdr3_nt: TGTGCCAGCAGCCCGGGTAGGAGAGACACAGATACGCAGTATTTT; clone_size: .; d_call: .; j_call: TRBJ2-3; cdr3_length: 15; v_call: TRBV28
cdr3_aa: CASSRPLAGGTGELFF; cdr3_nt: TGTGCCAGTAGCCGTCCATTGGCGGGAGGGACCGGGGAGCTGTTTTTT; clone_size: .; d_call: TRBD2; j_call: TRBJ2-2; cdr3_length: 16; v_call: TRBV19
cdr3_aa: CASRSRESNTDTQYF; cdr3_nt: TGCGCCAGCAGAAGCAGGGAATCCAACACAGATACGCAGTATTTT; clone_size: once; d_call: .; j_call: TRBJ2-3; cdr3_length: 15; v_call: TRBV5-1